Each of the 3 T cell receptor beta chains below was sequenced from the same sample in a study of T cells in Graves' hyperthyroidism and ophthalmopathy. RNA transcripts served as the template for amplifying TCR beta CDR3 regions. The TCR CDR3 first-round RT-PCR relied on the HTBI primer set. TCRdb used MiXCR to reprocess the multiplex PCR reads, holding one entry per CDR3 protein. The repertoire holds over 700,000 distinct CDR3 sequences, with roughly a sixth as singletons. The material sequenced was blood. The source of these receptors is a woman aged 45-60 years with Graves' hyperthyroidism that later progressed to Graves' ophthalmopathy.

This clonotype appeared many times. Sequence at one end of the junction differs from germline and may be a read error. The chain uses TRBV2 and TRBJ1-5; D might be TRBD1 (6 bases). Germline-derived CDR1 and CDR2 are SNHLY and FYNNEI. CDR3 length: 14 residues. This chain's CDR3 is CASREGQNNQPQHF. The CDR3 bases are TGTGCCAGCAGGGAAGGACAGAACAATCAGCCCCAGCATTTT.

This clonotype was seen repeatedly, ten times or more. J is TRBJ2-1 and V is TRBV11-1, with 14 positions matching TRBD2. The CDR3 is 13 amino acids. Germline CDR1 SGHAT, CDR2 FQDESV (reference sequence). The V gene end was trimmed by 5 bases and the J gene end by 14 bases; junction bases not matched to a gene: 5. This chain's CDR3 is CASSRTSGGPKFF. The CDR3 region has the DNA TGTGCCAGCAGCCGGACTAGCGGGGGGCCGAAGTTCTTC.

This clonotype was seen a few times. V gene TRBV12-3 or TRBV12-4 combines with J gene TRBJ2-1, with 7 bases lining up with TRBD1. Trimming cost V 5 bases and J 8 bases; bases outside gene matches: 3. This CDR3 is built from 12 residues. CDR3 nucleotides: TGTGCCAGCAGTCCCGACAGGGATGAGCAGTTCTTC. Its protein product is CASSPDRDEQFF.